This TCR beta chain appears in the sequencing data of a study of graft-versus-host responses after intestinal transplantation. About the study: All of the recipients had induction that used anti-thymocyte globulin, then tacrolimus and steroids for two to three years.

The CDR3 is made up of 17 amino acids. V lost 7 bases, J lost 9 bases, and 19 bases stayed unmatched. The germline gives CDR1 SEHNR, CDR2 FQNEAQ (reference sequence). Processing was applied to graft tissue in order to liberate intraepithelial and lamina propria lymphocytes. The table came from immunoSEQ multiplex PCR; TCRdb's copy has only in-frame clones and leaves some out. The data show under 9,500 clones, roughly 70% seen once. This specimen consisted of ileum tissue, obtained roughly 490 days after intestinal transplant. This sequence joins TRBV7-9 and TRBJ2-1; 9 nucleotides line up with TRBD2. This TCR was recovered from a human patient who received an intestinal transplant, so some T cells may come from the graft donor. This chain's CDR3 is CASTTPRLAGVSAEQFF. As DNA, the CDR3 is TGTGCCAGCACCACACCCCGCTTAGCGGGAGTATCCGCTGAGCAGTTCTTC.